This T cell receptor beta chain appears in the sequencing data of a study of blood T cell repertoires in COVID-19. The data were produced by immunoSEQ multiplex PCR, yet TCRdb's version contains in-frame clones alone and is incomplete. Altogether some 490,000 clones are present, 88% being singletons, with the ten largest covering approximately 8.3%. The age range of participants was about 18 to 100 years, with residence in fewer than 25 US areas. V was cut by 3 bases and J by 6 bases, with 20 bases left in between. The CDR3 extends over 16 amino acids. The germline V gene encodes CDR1 MNHEY and CDR2 SMNVEV (reference sequence).

The clonotype comes from a woman in her fifties or sixties who had recovered from COVID-19. V gene TRBV27 combines with J gene TRBJ1-2; the D gene is possibly TRBD1 (5 bases). The sequenced sample consisted of PBMCs or T cells enriched from blood (not recorded which). The CDR3 loop reads CASSFIKGLGFNGYTF. Here the CDR3 DNA reads TGTGCCAGCAGTTTCATTAAGGGACTGGGGTTCAATGGCTACACCTTC.